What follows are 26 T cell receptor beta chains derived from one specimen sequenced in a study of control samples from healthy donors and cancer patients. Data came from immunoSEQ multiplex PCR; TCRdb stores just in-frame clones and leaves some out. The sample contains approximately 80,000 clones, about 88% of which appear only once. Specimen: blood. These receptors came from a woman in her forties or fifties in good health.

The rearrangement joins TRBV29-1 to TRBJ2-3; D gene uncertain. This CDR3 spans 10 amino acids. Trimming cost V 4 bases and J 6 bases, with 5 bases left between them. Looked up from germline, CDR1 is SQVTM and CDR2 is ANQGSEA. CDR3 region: CSVVRDTQYF. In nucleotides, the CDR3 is TGCAGCGTTGTCAGGGATACGCAGTATTTT.

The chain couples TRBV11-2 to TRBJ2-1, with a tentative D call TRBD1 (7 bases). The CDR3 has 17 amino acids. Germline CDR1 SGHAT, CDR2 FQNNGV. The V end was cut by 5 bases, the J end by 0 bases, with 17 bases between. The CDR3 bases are TGTGCCAGCAGCCCAGGGGGGTTCGGAACCTCCTACAATGAGCAGTTCTTC. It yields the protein CASSPGGFGTSYNEQFF.

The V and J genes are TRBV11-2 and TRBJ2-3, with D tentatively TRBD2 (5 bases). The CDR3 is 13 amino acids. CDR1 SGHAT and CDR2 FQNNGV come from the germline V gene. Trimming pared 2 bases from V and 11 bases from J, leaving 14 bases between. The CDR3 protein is CASSLNRERGQYF. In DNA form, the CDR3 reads TGTGCCAGCAGCTTAAATCGGGAACGAGGGCAGTATTTT.

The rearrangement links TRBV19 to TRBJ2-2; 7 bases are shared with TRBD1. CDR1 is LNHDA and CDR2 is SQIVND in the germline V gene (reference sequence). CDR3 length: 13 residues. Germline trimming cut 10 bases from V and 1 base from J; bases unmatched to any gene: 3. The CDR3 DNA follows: TGTGCCATAAGGGACAGGAACACCGGGGAGCTGTTTTTT. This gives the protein CAIRDRNTGELFF.

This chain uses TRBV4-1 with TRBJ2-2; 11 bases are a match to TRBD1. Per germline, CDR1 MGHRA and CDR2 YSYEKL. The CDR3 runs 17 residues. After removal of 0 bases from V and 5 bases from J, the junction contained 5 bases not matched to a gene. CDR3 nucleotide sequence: TGCGCCAGCAGCCAAGAAGGACAGGGGGCGGAAACCGGGGAGCTGTTTTTT. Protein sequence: CASSQEGQGAETGELFF.

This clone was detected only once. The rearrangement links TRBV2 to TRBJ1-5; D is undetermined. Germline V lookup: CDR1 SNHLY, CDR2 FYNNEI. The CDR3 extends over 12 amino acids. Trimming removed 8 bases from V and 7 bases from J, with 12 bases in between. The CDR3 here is CASGQDKQPQHF. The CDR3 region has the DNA TGTGCCAGCGGGCAGGATAAACAGCCCCAGCATTTT. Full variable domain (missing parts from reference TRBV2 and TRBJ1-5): EPEVTQTPSHQVTQMGQEVILRCVPISNHLYFYWYRQILGQKVEFLVSFYNNEISEKSEIFDDQFSVERPDGSNFTLKIRSTKLEDSAMYFCASGQDKQPQHFGDGTRLSIL.

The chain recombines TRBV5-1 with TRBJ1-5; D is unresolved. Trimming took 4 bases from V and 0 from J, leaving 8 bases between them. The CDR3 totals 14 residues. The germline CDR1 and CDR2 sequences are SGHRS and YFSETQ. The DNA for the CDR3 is TGCGCCAGCAGCCTTGGATCTAGCAATCAGCCCCAGCATTTT. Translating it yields CASSLGSSNQPQHF.

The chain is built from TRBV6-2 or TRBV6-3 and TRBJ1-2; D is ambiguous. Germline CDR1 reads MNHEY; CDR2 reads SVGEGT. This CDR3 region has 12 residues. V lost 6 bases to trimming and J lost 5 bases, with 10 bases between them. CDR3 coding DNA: TGTGCCAGCAGCCACTGGAGATATGGCTACACCTTC. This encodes CASSHWRYGYTF.

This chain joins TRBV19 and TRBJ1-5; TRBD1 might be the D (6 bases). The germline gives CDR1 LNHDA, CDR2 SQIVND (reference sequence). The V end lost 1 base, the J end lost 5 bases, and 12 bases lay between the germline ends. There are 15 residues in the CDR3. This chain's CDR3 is CASSIAGTNDQPQHF. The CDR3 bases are TGTGCCAGTAGTATAGCTGGGACAAATGATCAGCCCCAGCATTTT.

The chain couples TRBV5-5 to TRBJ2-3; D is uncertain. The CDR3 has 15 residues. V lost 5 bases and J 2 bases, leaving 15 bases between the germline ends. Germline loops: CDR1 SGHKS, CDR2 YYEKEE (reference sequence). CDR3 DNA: TGTGCCAGCAGTTTCATTGTGGGTGTCACAGATACGCAGTATTTT. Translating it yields CASSFIVGVTDTQYF.

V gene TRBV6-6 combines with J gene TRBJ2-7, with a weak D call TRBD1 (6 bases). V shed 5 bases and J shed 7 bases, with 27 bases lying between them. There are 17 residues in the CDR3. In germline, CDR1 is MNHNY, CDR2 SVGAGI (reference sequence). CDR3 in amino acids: CASSRPSRGALPREQYF. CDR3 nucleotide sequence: TGTGCCAGCAGTCGACCTAGCAGGGGCGCTTTGCCAAGGGAGCAGTACTTC.

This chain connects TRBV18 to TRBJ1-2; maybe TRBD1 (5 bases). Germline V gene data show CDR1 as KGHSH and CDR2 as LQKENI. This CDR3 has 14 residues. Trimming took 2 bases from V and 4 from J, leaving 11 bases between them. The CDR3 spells CASSPSDSSYGYTF. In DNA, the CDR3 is TGTGCCAGCTCACCATCAGACAGCTCCTATGGCTACACCTTC.

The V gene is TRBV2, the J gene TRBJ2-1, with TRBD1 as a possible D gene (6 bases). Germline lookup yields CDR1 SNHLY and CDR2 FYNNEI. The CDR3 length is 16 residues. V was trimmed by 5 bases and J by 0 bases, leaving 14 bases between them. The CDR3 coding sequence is TGTGCCAGCAGTTCCAGGACAGCGAGCTCCTACAATGAGCAGTTCTTC. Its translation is CASSSRTASSYNEQFF.

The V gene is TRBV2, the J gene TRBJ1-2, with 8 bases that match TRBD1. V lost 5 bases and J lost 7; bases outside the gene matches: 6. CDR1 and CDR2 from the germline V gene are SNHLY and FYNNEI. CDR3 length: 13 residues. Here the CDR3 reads CASSTDRGFGYTF. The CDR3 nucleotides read TGTGCCAGCAGTACCGACAGGGGATTTGGCTACACCTTC.

CDR3 DNA sequence: TGTGCCAGTACGCTAGTGGCGGGGACCTATGGCTACACCTTC. Its protein product is CASTLVAGTYGYTF. The rearrangement uses TRBV7-2 and TRBJ1-2, with D tentatively TRBD1 (5 bases). V dropped 9 bases and J dropped 4 bases, with 18 bases sitting between them. CDR3 size: 14 residues. The germline V gene encodes CDR1 SGHTA and CDR2 FQGNSA.

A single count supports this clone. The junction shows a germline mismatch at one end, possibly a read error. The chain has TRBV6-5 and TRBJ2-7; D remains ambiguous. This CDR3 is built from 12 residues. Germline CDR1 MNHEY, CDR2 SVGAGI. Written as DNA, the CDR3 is TGTGCCAGCAGTGACTCAGACTACGAGCAGTACTTC. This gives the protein CASSDSDYEQYF.

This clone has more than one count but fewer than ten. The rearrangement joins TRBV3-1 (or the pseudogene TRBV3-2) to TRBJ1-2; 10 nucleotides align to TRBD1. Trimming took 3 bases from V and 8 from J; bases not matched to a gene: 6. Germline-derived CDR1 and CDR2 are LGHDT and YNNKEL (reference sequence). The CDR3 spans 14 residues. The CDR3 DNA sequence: TGTGCCAGCAGCCACCAGGACAGGGGGTACGGCTACACCTTC. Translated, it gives CASSHQDRGYGYTF.

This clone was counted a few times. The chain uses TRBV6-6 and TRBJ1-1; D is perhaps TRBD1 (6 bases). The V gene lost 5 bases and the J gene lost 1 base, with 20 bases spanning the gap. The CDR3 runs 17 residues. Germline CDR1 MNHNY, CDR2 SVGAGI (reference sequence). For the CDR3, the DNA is TGTGCCAGCAGTCAAACCGGGACAACACTCTGGAACACTGAAGCTTTCTTT. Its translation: CASSQTGTTLWNTEAFF.

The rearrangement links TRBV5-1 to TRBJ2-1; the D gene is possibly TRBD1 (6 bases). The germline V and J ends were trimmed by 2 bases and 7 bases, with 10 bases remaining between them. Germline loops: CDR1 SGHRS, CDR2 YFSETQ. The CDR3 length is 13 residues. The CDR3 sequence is CASSLGQYNEQFF. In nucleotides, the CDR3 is TGCGCCAGCAGCTTAGGACAGTATAATGAGCAGTTCTTC.

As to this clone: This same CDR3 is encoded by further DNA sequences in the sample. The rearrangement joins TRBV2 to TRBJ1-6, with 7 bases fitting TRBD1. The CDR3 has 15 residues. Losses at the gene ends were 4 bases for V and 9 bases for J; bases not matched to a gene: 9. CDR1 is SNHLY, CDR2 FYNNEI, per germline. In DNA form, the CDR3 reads TGTGCCAGCAGTGTGCTCCCCGACAGGGCTTCACCCCTCCACTTT. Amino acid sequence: CASSVLPDRASPLHF.

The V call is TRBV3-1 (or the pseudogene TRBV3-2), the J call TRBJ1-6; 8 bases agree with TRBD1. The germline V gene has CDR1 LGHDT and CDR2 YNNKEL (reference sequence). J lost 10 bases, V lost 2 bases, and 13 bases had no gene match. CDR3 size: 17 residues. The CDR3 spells CASSQWDRNPLASPLHF. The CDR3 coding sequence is TGTGCCAGCAGCCAATGGGACAGGAACCCTCTAGCCTCACCCCTCCACTTT.

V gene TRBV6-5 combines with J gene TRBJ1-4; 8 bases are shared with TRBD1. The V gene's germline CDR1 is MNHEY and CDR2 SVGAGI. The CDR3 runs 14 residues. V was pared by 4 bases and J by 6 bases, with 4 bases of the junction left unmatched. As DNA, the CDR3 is TGTGCCAGCAGTTCGGACAGGGCAGATGAAAAACTGTTTTTT. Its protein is CASSSDRADEKLFF.

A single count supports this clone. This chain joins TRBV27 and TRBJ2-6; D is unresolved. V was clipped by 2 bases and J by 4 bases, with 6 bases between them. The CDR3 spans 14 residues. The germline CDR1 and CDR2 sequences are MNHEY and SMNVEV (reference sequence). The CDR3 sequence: CASSLLGGANVLTF. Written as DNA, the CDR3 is TGTGCCAGCAGTTTACTGGGCGGGGCCAACGTCCTGACTTTC.

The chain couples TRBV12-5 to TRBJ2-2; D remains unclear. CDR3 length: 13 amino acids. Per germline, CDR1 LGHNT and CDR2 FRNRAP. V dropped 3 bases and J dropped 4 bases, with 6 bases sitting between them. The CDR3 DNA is TGTGCTAGTGGTTTAGAAATCACCGGGGAGCTGTTTTTT. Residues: CASGLEITGELFF. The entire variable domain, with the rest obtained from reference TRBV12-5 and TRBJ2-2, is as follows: DARVTQTPRHKVTEMGQEVTMRCQPILGHNTVFWYRQTMMQGLELLAYFRNRAPLDDSGMPKDRFSAEMPDATLATLKIQPSEPRDSAVYFCASGLEITGELFFGEGSRLTVL.

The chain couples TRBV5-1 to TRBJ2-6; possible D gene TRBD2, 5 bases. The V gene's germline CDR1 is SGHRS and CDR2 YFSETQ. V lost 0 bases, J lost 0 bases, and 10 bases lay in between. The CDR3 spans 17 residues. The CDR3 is CASSLDLGVSGANVLTF. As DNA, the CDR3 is TGCGCCAGCAGCTTGGATTTGGGAGTCTCTGGGGCCAACGTCCTGACTTTC.

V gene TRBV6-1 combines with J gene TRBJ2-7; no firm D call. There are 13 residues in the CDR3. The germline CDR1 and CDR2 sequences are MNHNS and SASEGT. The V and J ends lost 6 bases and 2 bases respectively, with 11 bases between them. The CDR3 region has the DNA TGTGCCAGCAGCTGGACGGAAGCCTACGAGCAGTACTTC. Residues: CASSWTEAYEQYF.